A selection of T cell receptor beta chains follows, all from one sample in a study of cytomegalovirus exposure and HLA in healthy donors. Profiling relied on immunoSEQ multiplex PCR, and the TCRdb table lists in-frame clones only, not all of them. The sample records 180,000 or so clones, 9.5% being singletons. The sequenced sample was PBMCs. The source is a woman aged 30 to 39 in good health and CMV-seropositive. Both conserved end residues are part of each CDR3. The D gene is left open where the match is weak. The size of a clone is reported for some rows only, either as once, few or many, or as a class for expanded clones.

d_call: -
clone_size: -
v_call: TRBV2
j_call: TRBJ1-2
cdr3_nt: TGTGCCAGCAGTGTGGAGGGCCCGGATGGCTACACCTTC
cdr3_aa: CASSVEGPDGYTF

d_call: -
clone_size: few
v_call: TRBV7-9
j_call: TRBJ2-7
cdr3_nt: TGTGCCAGCAGCGCGATGGACGAGCAGTACTTC
cdr3_aa: CASSAMDEQYF

d_call: -
clone_size: few
v_call: TRBV6-1
j_call: TRBJ2-7
cdr3_nt: TGTGCCAGCAGACGTTTCGCAGATTCCTACGAGCAGTACTTC
cdr3_aa: CASRRFADSYEQYF

d_call: -
clone_size: few
v_call: TRBV19
j_call: TRBJ2-2
cdr3_nt: TGTGCCAGTAGTATAGAAACAGGGTACACCGGGGAGCTGTTTTTT
cdr3_aa: CASSIETGYTGELFF

d_call: TRBD2
clone_size: few
v_call: TRBV7-9
j_call: TRBJ2-3
cdr3_nt: TGTGCCAGCAGCTTAGCCCCTAGCGGGAGCACAGATACGCAGTATTTT
cdr3_aa: CASSLAPSGSTDTQYF

d_call: TRBD2
clone_size: few
v_call: TRBV5-1
j_call: TRBJ2-1
cdr3_nt: TGCGCCAGCAGCTTGCGGCGGGAGACCTACAATGAGCAGTTCTTC
cdr3_aa: CASSLRRETYNEQFF

d_call: -
clone_size: few
v_call: TRBV5-5
j_call: TRBJ1-1
cdr3_nt: TGTGCCAGCACCCCGCCCGGGTCGAACACTGAAGCTTTCTTT
cdr3_aa: CASTPPGSNTEAFF

d_call: TRBD2
clone_size: few
v_call: TRBV29-1
j_call: TRBJ2-7
cdr3_nt: TGCAGCGGCCGCGCTAGCGGGAGTGACGAGCAGTACTTC
cdr3_aa: CSGRASGSDEQYF

d_call: -
clone_size: few
v_call: TRBV30
j_call: TRBJ1-5
cdr3_nt: TGTGCCTGGACCCGGGACAATAGTCAGCCCCAGCATTTT
cdr3_aa: CAWTRDNSQPQHF

d_call: TRBD2
clone_size: few
v_call: TRBV25-1
j_call: TRBJ2-5
cdr3_nt: TGTGCCAGCAGTGATTTTGGACTAGCGGGAGGGCCTGAGACCCAGTACTTC
cdr3_aa: CASSDFGLAGGPETQYF

d_call: -
clone_size: -
v_call: TRBV5-1
j_call: TRBJ2-2
cdr3_nt: TGCGCCAGCAGCTTGCTAGTAGGAGGGAACACCGGGGAGCTGTTTTTT
cdr3_aa: CASSLLVGGNTGELFF

d_call: TRBD2
clone_size: few
v_call: TRBV6-5
j_call: TRBJ2-2
cdr3_nt: TGTGCCAGCCGGACTAGCGGGAATAACGGGGAGCTGTTTTTT
cdr3_aa: CASRTSGNNGELFF

d_call: TRBD1
clone_size: -
v_call: TRBV5-1
j_call: TRBJ2-6
cdr3_nt: TGCGCCAGCAGCTATGACAGGGCTGGGGCCAACGTCCTGACTTTC
cdr3_aa: CASSYDRAGANVLTF

d_call: -
clone_size: -
v_call: TRBV7-9
j_call: TRBJ2-3
cdr3_nt: TGTGCCAGCAGCTCTCAGACAGGCACGCAGTATTTT
cdr3_aa: CASSSQTGTQYF

d_call: TRBD1
clone_size: -
v_call: TRBV4-1
j_call: TRBJ1-1
cdr3_nt: TGCGCCAGCGGAGGGGGCCGGGAAGCTTTCTTC
cdr3_aa: CASGGGREAFF

d_call: -
clone_size: -
v_call: TRBV19
j_call: TRBJ2-7
cdr3_nt: TGTGCCAGTAGTCCAGCGGCGGCCTACTCCTACGAGCAGTACTTC
cdr3_aa: CASSPAAAYSYEQYF

d_call: TRBD2
clone_size: -
v_call: TRBV9
j_call: TRBJ2-1
cdr3_nt: TGTGCCAGCAGCGAAAATAGCCGGACTAGCGGAGACAATGAGCAGTTCTTC
cdr3_aa: CASSENSRTSGDNEQFF

d_call: -
clone_size: -
v_call: TRBV2
j_call: TRBJ2-3
cdr3_nt: TGTGCCAGCAGTGAAGTGGTCCTAGCCCTCACAGATACGCAGTATTTT
cdr3_aa: CASSEVVLALTDTQYF

d_call: -
clone_size: -
v_call: TRBV10-2
j_call: TRBJ1-5
cdr3_nt: TGCGCCAGCGCTTCCCCTGTGAAAGGAGACAATCAGCCCCAGCATTTT
cdr3_aa: CASASPVKGDNQPQHF

d_call: -
clone_size: few
v_call: TRBV6-1
j_call: TRBJ1-2
cdr3_nt: TGTGCCAGCAGTATCTCCGGGATCAACTATGGCTACACCTTC
cdr3_aa: CASSISGINYGYTF

d_call: TRBD2
clone_size: few
v_call: TRBV5-8
j_call: TRBJ2-1
cdr3_nt: TGTGCCAGCAGCTTGGTCGGGGGGGGAAGGTTGTACAATGAGCAGTTCTTC
cdr3_aa: CASSLVGGGRLYNEQFF

d_call: TRBD2
clone_size: -
v_call: TRBV29-1
j_call: TRBJ2-1
cdr3_nt: TGCAGCGTTGATGGGCGGGAGGGCCACAATGAGCAGTTCTTC
cdr3_aa: CSVDGREGHNEQFF

d_call: -
clone_size: few
v_call: TRBV7-7
j_call: TRBJ1-1
cdr3_nt: TGTGCCAGCAGCTTAGACAGCTACTCTGAAGCTTTCTTT
cdr3_aa: CASSLDSYSEAFF

d_call: -
clone_size: -
v_call: TRBV21-1
j_call: TRBJ2-3
cdr3_nt: TGTGCCAGCAGCAAAAAGACTAGCGGTACTTTTAGCACAGATACGCAGTATTTT
cdr3_aa: CASSKKTSGTFSTDTQYF

d_call: -
clone_size: -
v_call: TRBV18
j_call: TRBJ2-3
cdr3_nt: TGTGCCAGCTCACCCCGACAGGTCCCGCAGTATTTT
cdr3_aa: CASSPRQVPQYF

d_call: -
clone_size: few
v_call: TRBV5-1
j_call: TRBJ2-2
cdr3_nt: TGCGCCAGCAGCTCGGGACTGAGGAACACCGGGGAGCTGTTTTTT
cdr3_aa: CASSSGLRNTGELFF

d_call: TRBD2
clone_size: few
v_call: TRBV4-1
j_call: TRBJ2-3
cdr3_nt: TGCGCCAGCAGCCGGACTAGCGGTAGAGATACGCAGTATTTT
cdr3_aa: CASSRTSGRDTQYF

d_call: TRBD1
clone_size: few
v_call: TRBV6-5
j_call: TRBJ1-1
cdr3_nt: TGTGCCAGCAGTACTACAGGGGTGGGGACTGAAGCTTTCTTT
cdr3_aa: CASSTTGVGTEAFF

d_call: TRBD2
clone_size: -
v_call: TRBV5-1
j_call: TRBJ2-7
cdr3_nt: TGCGCCAGCAGCGGCACTAGCGGATCCTACGAGCAGTACTTC
cdr3_aa: CASSGTSGSYEQYF

d_call: TRBD1
clone_size: few
v_call: TRBV9
j_call: TRBJ1-2
cdr3_nt: TGTGCCAGCAGCGTAGGCCTGACAGGGGGCTATGGCTACACCTTC
cdr3_aa: CASSVGLTGGYGYTF

d_call: TRBD1
clone_size: few
v_call: TRBV30
j_call: TRBJ1-5
cdr3_nt: TGTGCCGTGGGACAGTTTAGCAATCAGCCCCAGCATTTT
cdr3_aa: CAVGQFSNQPQHF

d_call: TRBD2
clone_size: few
v_call: TRBV6-7
j_call: TRBJ2-1
cdr3_nt: TGTGCCAGCAGTTACTCGAGACTAGCGGGGACCCTAAGCTCCTACAATGAGCAGTTCTTC
cdr3_aa: CASSYSRLAGTLSSYNEQFF

d_call: -
clone_size: few
v_call: TRBV5-1
j_call: TRBJ2-7
cdr3_nt: TGCGCCAGCAGCTTGGTTGGTGGGGGAGGCCTAAATACCTACGAGCAGTACTTC
cdr3_aa: CASSLVGGGGLNTYEQYF

d_call: TRBD2
clone_size: few
v_call: TRBV4-1
j_call: TRBJ2-5
cdr3_nt: TGCGCCAGCAGAGACACTAGCGGGTTCCCCCAAGGGACCCAGTACTTC
cdr3_aa: CASRDTSGFPQGTQYF

d_call: TRBD1
clone_size: few
v_call: TRBV15
j_call: TRBJ2-3
cdr3_nt: TGTGCCACCGAGTTAACAGGGGGCGATTCAGATACGCAGTATTTT
cdr3_aa: CATELTGGDSDTQYF

d_call: TRBD2
clone_size: few
v_call: TRBV27
j_call: TRBJ2-4
cdr3_nt: TGTGCCAGCAGTCCCCGACTAGCGGGAGGGCCGGCTAACATTCAGTACTTC
cdr3_aa: CASSPRLAGGPANIQYF